This T cell receptor beta chain was captured in a study of cytomegalovirus exposure and HLA in healthy donors. PCR primers comprised 60 Vbeta and 13 Jbeta primers. The assay was immunoSEQ multiplex PCR, and TCRdb's table has in-frame clones only and misses some. The sample lists roughly 190,000 clones, roughly 81% occurring once. This clone occurred a few times. Its antigen is unidentified. This CDR3 contains 16 residues. With V trimmed by 0 bases and J by 5 bases, 5 bases remained unmatched. Germline CDR1 reads SGHRS; CDR2 reads YFSETQ. Study-level findings and limits: A list of roughly 180 TCR beta chains associated with cytomegalovirus was given.

The V call is TRBV5-1, the J call TRBJ1-1; 12 nucleotides agree with TRBD1. This sequence originates from a woman between 25 and 40 years old in good health and CMV-seropositive. The specimen sequenced was PBMCs. For the CDR3, the DNA is TGCGCCAGCAGCTTGGCCGGGACAGGGGGCTCGACTGAAGCTTTCTTT. Its protein is CASSLAGTGGSTEAFF.